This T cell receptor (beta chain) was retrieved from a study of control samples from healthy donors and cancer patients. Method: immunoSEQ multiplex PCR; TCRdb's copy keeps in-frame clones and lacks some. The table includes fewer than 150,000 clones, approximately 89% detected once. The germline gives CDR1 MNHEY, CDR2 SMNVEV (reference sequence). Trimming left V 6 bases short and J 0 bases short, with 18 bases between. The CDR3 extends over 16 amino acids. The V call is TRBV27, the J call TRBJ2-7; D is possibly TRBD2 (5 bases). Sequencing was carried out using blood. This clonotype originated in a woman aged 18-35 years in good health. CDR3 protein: CASRSLGTSYSYEQYF. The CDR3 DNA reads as TGTGCCAGCAGATCACTAGGCACTTCCTACTCCTACGAGCAGTACTTC.